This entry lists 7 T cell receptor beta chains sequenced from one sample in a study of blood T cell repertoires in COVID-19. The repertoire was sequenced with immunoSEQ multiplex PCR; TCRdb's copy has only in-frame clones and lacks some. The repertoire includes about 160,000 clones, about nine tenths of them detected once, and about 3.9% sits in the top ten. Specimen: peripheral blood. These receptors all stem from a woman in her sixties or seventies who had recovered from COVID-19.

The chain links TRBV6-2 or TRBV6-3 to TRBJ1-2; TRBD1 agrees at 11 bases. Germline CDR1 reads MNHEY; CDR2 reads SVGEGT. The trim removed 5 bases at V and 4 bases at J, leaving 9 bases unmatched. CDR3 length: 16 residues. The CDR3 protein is CASSNLGQGAGYGYTF. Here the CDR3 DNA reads TGTGCCAGCAGTAACCTCGGACAGGGGGCAGGCTATGGCTACACCTTC.

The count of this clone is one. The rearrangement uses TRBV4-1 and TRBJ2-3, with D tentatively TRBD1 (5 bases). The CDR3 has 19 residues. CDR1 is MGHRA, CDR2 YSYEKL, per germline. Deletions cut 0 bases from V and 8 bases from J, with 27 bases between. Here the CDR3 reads CASSQDGPEKGFPFGTQYF. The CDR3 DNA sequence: TGCGCCAGCAGCCAAGATGGGCCAGAAAAGGGGTTCCCTTTCGGTACGCAGTATTTT.

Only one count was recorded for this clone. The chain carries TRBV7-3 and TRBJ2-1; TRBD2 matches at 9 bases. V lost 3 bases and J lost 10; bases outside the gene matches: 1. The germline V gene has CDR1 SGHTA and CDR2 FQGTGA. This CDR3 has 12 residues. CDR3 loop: CASSFSGGEQFF. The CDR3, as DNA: TGTGCCAGCAGCTTTAGCGGGGGAGAGCAGTTCTTC.

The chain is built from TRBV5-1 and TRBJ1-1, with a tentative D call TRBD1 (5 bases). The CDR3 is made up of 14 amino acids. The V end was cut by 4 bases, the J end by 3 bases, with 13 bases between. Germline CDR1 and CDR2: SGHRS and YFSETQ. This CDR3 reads CASSRDSPYTEAFF. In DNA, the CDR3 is TGCGCCAGCAGCAGAGACAGCCCCTACACTGAAGCTTTCTTT.

In DNA, the CDR3 is TGTGCCACAGGGGGTAGCGCCCATTACAATGAGCAGTTCTTC. This sequence encodes CATGGSAHYNEQFF. V and J are TRBV10-3 and TRBJ2-1; 7 positions match TRBD1. This CDR3 has 14 amino acids. V lost 10 bases and J lost 4; bases outside the gene matches: 10. Germline lookup yields CDR1 ENHRY and CDR2 SYGVKD.

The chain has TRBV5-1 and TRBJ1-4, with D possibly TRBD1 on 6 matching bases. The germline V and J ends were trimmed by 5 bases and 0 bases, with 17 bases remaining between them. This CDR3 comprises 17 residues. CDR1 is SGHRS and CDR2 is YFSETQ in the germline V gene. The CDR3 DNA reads TGCGCCAGCAGTCCTACAGGGACACAAACAACTAATGAAAAACTGTTTTTT. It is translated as CASSPTGTQTTNEKLFF.

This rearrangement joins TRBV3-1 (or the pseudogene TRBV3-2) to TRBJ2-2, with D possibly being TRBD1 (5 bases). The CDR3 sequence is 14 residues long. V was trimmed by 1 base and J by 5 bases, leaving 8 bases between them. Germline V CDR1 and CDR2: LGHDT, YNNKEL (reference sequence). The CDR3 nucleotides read TGTGCCAGCAGCCAAGTTTCAGGGACCGGGGAGCTGTTTTTT. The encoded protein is CASSQVSGTGELFF.